This TCR beta chain was captured in a study of T cells in narcolepsy. Study results and limitations: Reportedly, autoreactive clonotypes were serially detected in patients' blood but not controls'. In some patient and control memory CD4+ samples, autoreactive clones were absent. Autoreactive HCRT-specific and TRIB2-specific clonotypes were marked in same-patient CSF-versus-blood CD4+ comparisons.

Profiled with immunoSEQ multiplex PCR; TCRdb holds only in-frame clones, not every one. The sample has over 30,000 clones, around 90% seen once. To note about this clone: Its specificity is unknown.

CDR1 and CDR2 from the germline V gene are SGHNT and YYREEE (reference sequence). Trimming shortened V by 2 bases and J by 7 bases, and 15 bases separated the two germline ends. This CDR3 is 15 amino acids long. The source is a human donor with narcolepsy. Sequences were obtained from CD45RA- memory CD4+ T cells from PBMCs. J is TRBJ2-2 and V is TRBV5-4; a possible D gene is TRBD2 (7 bases). CDR3 in DNA: TGTGCCAGCAGCTTAACCGGGGGGCGAGTCGGGGAGCTGTTTTTT. Its translation is CASSLTGGRVGELFF.